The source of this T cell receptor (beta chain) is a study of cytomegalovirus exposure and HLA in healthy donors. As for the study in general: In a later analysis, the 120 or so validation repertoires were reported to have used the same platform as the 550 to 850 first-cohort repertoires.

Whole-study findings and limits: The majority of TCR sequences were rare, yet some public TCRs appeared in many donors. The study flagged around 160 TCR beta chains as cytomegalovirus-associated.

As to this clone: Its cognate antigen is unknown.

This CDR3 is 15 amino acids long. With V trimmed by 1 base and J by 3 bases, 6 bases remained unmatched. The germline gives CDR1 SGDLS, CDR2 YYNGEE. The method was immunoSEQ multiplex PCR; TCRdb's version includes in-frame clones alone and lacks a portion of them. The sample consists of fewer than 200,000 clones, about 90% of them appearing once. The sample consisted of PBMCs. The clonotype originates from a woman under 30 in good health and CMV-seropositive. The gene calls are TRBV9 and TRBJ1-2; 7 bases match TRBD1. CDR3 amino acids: CASSVRTGVHYGYTF. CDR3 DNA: TGTGCCAGCAGCGTAAGAACAGGGGTGCACTATGGCTACACCTTC.